This TCR beta chain is from a study of blood T cells in healthy people across ages. A second PCR, run for about 7 to 12 cycles, used a sample-barcoded 5' primer plus a J-beta primer mix. One entry per CDR3 protein results from TCRdb running MiXCR on the 5' RACE reads. The sample lists around 1,000,000 distinct CDR3 sequences; under 30% were seen once. V lost 2 bases, J lost 6 bases, and 6 bases stayed unmatched. CDR1 is SGHVS, CDR2 FNYEAQ, per germline. The CDR3 is made up of 14 amino acids. Study outcomes and limitations: More naive CD4+ cells and higher diversity marked long-lived donors relative to aged donors.

As for this clonotype: Its antigen is as yet unknown.

In addition, the sample was reused for a study of T cells of mothers and their children.

The receptor was isolated from a girl aged 2 to 10 in good health. The material sequenced was blood. The chain recombines TRBV7-6 with TRBJ2-5; 7 bases are a match to TRBD1. The DNA for the CDR3 is TGTGCCAGCAGCTTAAGGGACAGTGGGCAGACCCAGTACTTC. It is translated as CASSLRDSGQTQYF.